Listed below are T cell receptor beta chains from one sample, sequenced in a study of T cell responses to AZD1222 COVID-19 vaccine. Profiling relied on immunoSEQ multiplex PCR, and the TCRdb table lists in-frame clones only, not all of them. The sample lists fewer than 200,000 clones, approximately 90% occurring once. Sequencing was performed on peripheral blood, taken 28 days after the second dose of the MenACWY control vaccine. The receptors derive from an adult who received the MenACWY meningococcal vaccine as a control. Each CDR3 is given with its conserved first and last residue. Each record gives: D gene, V gene, J gene, clone size, CDR3 protein, CDR3 DNA. The D gene is left open where the match is weak. The size of a clone is reported for some rows only, either as once, few or many, or as a class for expanded clones.

TRBD1	TRBV3-1/TRBV3-2	TRBJ2-4	.	CASSQANRGMGVQYF	TGTGCCAGCAGCCAAGCCAACAGGGGGATGGGGGTTCAGTACTTC
TRBD1	TRBV9	TRBJ1-2	.	CASGLDRGRDGYTF	TGTGCCAGCGGACTGGACAGGGGGCGCGATGGCTACACCTTC
.	TRBV3-1/TRBV3-2	TRBJ1-4	.	CASSQDLTGDEKLFF	TGTGCCAGCAGCCAAGATCTTACGGGGGATGAAAAACTGTTTTTT
TRBD1	TRBV28	TRBJ1-2	.	CASSPGQGTVGYTF	TGTGCCAGCAGTCCGGGACAGGGAACAGTTGGCTACACCTTC
TRBD1	TRBV10-1	TRBJ2-3	.	CASSDQGVGTQYF	TGCGCCAGCAGTGACCAGGGGGTTGGTACGCAGTATTTT
TRBD1	TRBV6-1	TRBJ1-1	.	CASSEATGREAFF	TGTGCCAGCAGTGAAGCGACAGGGAGGGAAGCTTTCTTT
.	TRBV19	TRBJ2-2	few	CASTLGGELFF	TGTGCCAGTACCCTGGGCGGGGAGCTGTTTTTT
.	TRBV4-1	TRBJ1-5	.	CASSLAGTRNQPQHF	TGCGCCAGCAGCCTGGCCGGGACACGAAATCAGCCCCAGCATTTT
.	TRBV4-3	TRBJ2-3	.	CASSQEVFPSTDTQYF	TGCGCCAGCAGCCAAGAAGTATTCCCTAGCACAGATACGCAGTATTTT
.	TRBV19	TRBJ1-6	.	CASARPGGNSPLHF	TGTGCCAGTGCGCGTCCGGGTGGCAATTCACCCCTCCACTTT
TRBD1	TRBV18	TRBJ2-5	.	CASSPLYIDRGKETQYF	TGTGCCAGCTCACCACTCTATATCGACAGGGGCAAGGAGACCCAGTACTTC